This entry lists 9 T cell receptor beta chains sequenced from one sample in a study of identical twins. One entry per CDR3 protein results from TCRdb running MiXCR on the 5' RACE reads. The profile shows about 890,000 distinct CDR3 sequences, 9% to 15% of them singletons. The same data also contributed to another study, on yellow fever vaccine responses in identical twins.

Specimen: PBMCs. All receptors derive from a woman aged 18-35 years in good health.

This clonotype was found a few times. The chain carries TRBV28 and TRBJ2-1; TRBD2 matches 10 bases. Per the germline V gene, CDR1 is MDHEN and CDR2 is SYDVKM. Germline trimming cut 2 bases from V and 7 bases from J; bases unmatched to any gene: 5. CDR3 length equals 15 residues. The CDR3 sequence: CASSLEASGRNEQFF. The CDR3 DNA follows: TGTGCCAGCAGTTTAGAGGCTAGCGGGAGAAATGAGCAGTTCTTC.

This clonotype was observed many times. The rearrangement links TRBV10-2 to TRBJ2-7; D not certain. The germline V gene encodes CDR1 WSHSY and CDR2 SAAADI. The V and J ends lost 1 base and 4 bases respectively, with 2 bases between them. The CDR3 extends over 11 amino acids. The CDR3 region has the DNA TGCGCCAGCAGTGAGTTTTACGAGCAGTACTTC. As protein: CASSEFYEQYF.

This clonotype was seen more than once but under ten times. CDR3 DNA: TGTGCCAGCACCGAGCAGGGGGCGCACGCTGAAGCTTTCTTT. This gives the protein CASTEQGAHAEAFF. V gene TRBV6-2 or TRBV6-3 combines with J gene TRBJ1-1; TRBD1 matches 8 bases. V was pared by 7 bases and J by 6 bases, with 10 bases of the junction left unmatched. The CDR3 extends over 14 amino acids. Germline CDR1 and CDR2: MNHEY and SVGEGT.

This chain links TRBV3-1 with TRBJ2-2, with TRBD2 as a possible D gene (5 bases). The V end was cut by 4 bases, the J end by 6 bases, with 21 bases between. Germline V gene lookup returns CDR1 LGHDT and CDR2 YNNKEL (reference sequence). The CDR3 is 17 amino acids. CDR3 bases: TGTGCCAGCAGCCCCCGTGGGGTAGCGAGATCCTCCGGGGAGCTGTTTTTT. It is translated as CASSPRGVARSSGELFF.

The chain links TRBV10-3 to TRBJ1-4, with 8 bases aligning to TRBD1. Germline V lookup: CDR1 ENHRY, CDR2 SYGVKD. The CDR3 is 14 residues long. V gave up 10 bases and J gave up 2 bases; unmatched junction bases: 6. The CDR3 DNA sequence: TGTGCCACATCTACAGGGGGGACTAATGAAAAACTGTTTTTT. Protein sequence: CATSTGGTNEKLFF.

V usage is TRBV7-9 and J usage is TRBJ2-3, with 7 bases matching TRBD1. Germline loops: CDR1 SEHNR, CDR2 FQNEAQ (reference sequence). CDR3 length equals 15 residues. V lost 3 bases to trimming and J lost 2 bases; unmatched junction nucleotides: 5. This CDR3 reads CASSFYRGFTDTQYF. CDR3 nucleotide sequence: TGTGCCAGCAGCTTTTACAGGGGTTTCACAGATACGCAGTATTTT.

This clonotype was seen ten or more times. The chain combines TRBV7-2 with TRBJ2-7; D unclear. This CDR3 contains 11 residues. In germline, CDR1 is SGHTA, CDR2 FQGNSA. The V end was cut by 1 base, the J end by 7 bases, with 5 bases between. Written as DNA, the CDR3 is TGTGCCAGCAGCTTAGTGGGAGAGCAGTACTTC. Its translation: CASSLVGEQYF.

This clonotype was seen a few times. The V call is TRBV7-8, the J call TRBJ2-7, with 7 nucleotides matching TRBD2. Germline CDR1 reads SGHVS; CDR2 reads FQNEAQ. The V gene end was trimmed by 5 bases and the J gene end by 2 bases; junction bases not matched to a gene: 3. CDR3 length: 13 residues. The CDR3 reads CASSRDYTYEQYF. The DNA of the CDR3 is TGTGCCAGCAGCAGGGACTACACCTACGAGCAGTACTTC.

The rearrangement uses TRBV29-1 and TRBJ2-3; 7 bases agree with TRBD2. The germline gives CDR1 SQVTM, CDR2 ANQGSEA. The CDR3 is 12 residues long. V shed 8 bases, J shed 5 bases, and the junction held 7 bases outside the gene matches. CDR3 sequence: CSSDPGGDTQYF. The DNA for the CDR3 is TGCAGCTCAGATCCGGGGGGAGATACGCAGTATTTT.